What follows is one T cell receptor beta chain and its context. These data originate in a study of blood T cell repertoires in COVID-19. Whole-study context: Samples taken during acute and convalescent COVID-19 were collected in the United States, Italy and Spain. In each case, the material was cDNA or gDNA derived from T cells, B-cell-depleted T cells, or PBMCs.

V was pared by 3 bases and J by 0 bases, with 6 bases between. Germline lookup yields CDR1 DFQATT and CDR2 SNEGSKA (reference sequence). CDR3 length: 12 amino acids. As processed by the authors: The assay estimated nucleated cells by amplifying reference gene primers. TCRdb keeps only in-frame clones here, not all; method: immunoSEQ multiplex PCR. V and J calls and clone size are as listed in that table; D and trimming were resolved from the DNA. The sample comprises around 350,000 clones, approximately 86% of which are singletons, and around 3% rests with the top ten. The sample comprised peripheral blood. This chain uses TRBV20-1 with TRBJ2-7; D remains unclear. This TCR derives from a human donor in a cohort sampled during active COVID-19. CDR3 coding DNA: TGCAGTGCTAGTCGGAGCTCCTACGAGCAGTACTTC. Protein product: CSASRSSYEQYF.